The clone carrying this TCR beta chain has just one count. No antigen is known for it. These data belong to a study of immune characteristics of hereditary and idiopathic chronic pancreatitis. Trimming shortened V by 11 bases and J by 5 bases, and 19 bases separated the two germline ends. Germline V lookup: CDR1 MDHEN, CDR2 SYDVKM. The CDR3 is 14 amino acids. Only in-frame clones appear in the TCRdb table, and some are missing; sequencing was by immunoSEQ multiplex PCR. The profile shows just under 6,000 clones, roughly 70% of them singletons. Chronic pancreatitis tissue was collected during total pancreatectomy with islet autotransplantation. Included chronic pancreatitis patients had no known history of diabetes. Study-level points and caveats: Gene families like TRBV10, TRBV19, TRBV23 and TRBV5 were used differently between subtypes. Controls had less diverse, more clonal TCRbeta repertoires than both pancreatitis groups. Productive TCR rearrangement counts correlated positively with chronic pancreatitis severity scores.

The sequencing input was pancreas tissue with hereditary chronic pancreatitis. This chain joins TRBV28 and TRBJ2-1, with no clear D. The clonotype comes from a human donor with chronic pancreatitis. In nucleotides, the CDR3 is TGTGCCCGCGTCTTAGGCGGAAACCACAATGAGCAGTTCTTC. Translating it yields CARVLGGNHNEQFF.